A selection of T cell receptor beta chains follows, all from one sample in a study of CD8 T cells in Susac syndrome. TCRdb analysed the immunoSEQ multiplex PCR reads with MiXCR anew, one entry per CDR3 protein. The table lists more than 90,000 distinct CDR3 sequences, 90% to 95% of them singletons, with under 0.095% in the top ten. The sequencing input was CD4+ T cells from PBMCs. The receptors originated from a human donor with multiple sclerosis. Each CDR3 is given with its conserved first and last residue. The D gene is left open where the match is weak. Clone size is given for some rows only: seen once, a few or many times, or a class if the clone is expanded.

TRBV7-3	TRBJ2-5	14	TRBD1	-	CASSKTGGGETQYF	TGTGCCAGCAGCAAAACAGGGGGCGGAGAGACCCAGTACTTC
TRBV5-1	TRBJ2-7	14	-	-	CASSAGDYQYEQYF	TGCGCCAGCAGCGCAGGGGACTACCAATACGAGCAGTACTTC
TRBV27	TRBJ2-7	18	TRBD1	-	CASSAKSGTGSFPEGQYF	TGTGCCAGCAGCGCTAAATCCGGGACAGGGTCTTTTCCCGAGGGGCAGTACTTC
TRBV20-1	TRBJ2-7	14	TRBD1	once	CSARGSTGINEQYF	TGCAGTGCTAGAGGCTCGACAGGGATCAACGAGCAGTACTTC
TRBV5-1	TRBJ1-2	15	TRBD1	-	CASSFMTGFVYGYTF	TGCGCCAGCAGCTTCATGACAGGGTTTGTCTATGGCTACACCTTC
TRBV4-1	TRBJ1-1	14	-	-	CASSQEVQGTEAFF	TGCGCCAGCAGCCAAGAGGTGCAGGGAACTGAAGCTTTCTTT
TRBV27	TRBJ1-4	13	-	-	CASSYRTYEKLFF	TGTGCCAGCAGTTACAGGACCTATGAAAAACTGTTTTTT
TRBV20-1	TRBJ1-1	12	-	-	CIPGGVLTEAFF	TGCATCCCCGGCGGGGTGCTCACTGAAGCTTTCTTT
TRBV6-5	TRBJ2-1	14	-	-	CASSSRGSYNEQFF	TGTGCCAGCTCAAGTCGGGGCTCCTACAATGAGCAGTTCTTC
TRBV30	TRBJ2-7	13	TRBD1	-	CAWSYVTGDEQYF	TGTGCCTGGAGTTATGTAACAGGGGACGAGCAGTACTTC
TRBV20-1	TRBJ2-7	13	-	-	CSAKGPTSHEQYF	TGCAGTGCTAAGGGGCCCACGTCCCACGAGCAGTACTTC
TRBV6-1	TRBJ2-7	14	-	-	CASSRQGQVDEQYF	TGTGCCAGCAGTCGCCAAGGTCAGGTCGACGAGCAGTACTTC
TRBV5-1	TRBJ1-6	15	-	-	CASSLRGQNNSPLHF	TGCGCCAGCAGCTTGCGTGGGCAGAACAATTCACCCCTCCACTTT